These 9 T cell receptor beta chains were sequenced from one sample in a study of cytomegalovirus exposure and HLA in healthy donors. Primers: 60 Vbeta forward and 13 Jbeta reverse. Repertoires were generated with immunoSEQ multiplex PCR, while TCRdb's copy carries only in-frame clones and drops some. The data contain about 150,000 clones, 60% to 75% of them singletons. The sequenced material came from PBMCs. The receptors originated from a young man in good health and CMV-seronegative.

V usage is TRBV7-2 and J usage is TRBJ2-7, with 7 bases fitting TRBD2. Trimming at V came to 5 bases and at J to 4 bases, leaving 8 bases not matched to a gene. Germline CDR1 is SGHTA and CDR2 is FQGNSA. The CDR3 covers 14 residues. The CDR3 sequence is CASSPRGGPYEQYF. As DNA, the CDR3 is TGTGCCAGCAGCCCGAGGGGAGGGCCTTACGAGCAGTACTTC.

CDR3 sequence reads: CASSQYPGAADQLFF. The DNA of the CDR3 is TGCGCCAGCAGCCAATATCCTGGGGCGGCCGACCAACTGTTTTTT. V usage is TRBV4-1 and J usage is TRBJ1-4; D perhaps matches TRBD1 (5 bases). The germline CDR1 and CDR2 sequences are MGHRA and YSYEKL. The CDR3 has 15 amino acids. V was cut by 2 bases and J by 12 bases, with 19 bases left in between.

A single count supports this clone. The chain joins TRBV7-9 to TRBJ2-7; a possible D gene is TRBD1 (6 bases). CDR3 length equals 13 residues. The germline V gene encodes CDR1 SEHNR and CDR2 FQNEAQ (reference sequence). V dropped 0 bases and J dropped 5 bases, with 8 bases sitting between them. The CDR3 here is CASSLAHRDEQYF. The CDR3 DNA reads as TGTGCCAGCAGCTTAGCGCACAGGGACGAGCAGTACTTC.

The rearrangement joins TRBV11-2 to TRBJ2-1, with 11 positions matching TRBD2. The CDR3 is made up of 15 amino acids. J was trimmed by 4 bases and V by 5 bases; bases with no gene match: 4. The germline gives CDR1 SGHAT, CDR2 FQNNGV. This chain's CDR3 is CASSPLAGGYNEQFF. The DNA for the CDR3 is TGTGCCAGCAGCCCCTTAGCGGGGGGGTACAATGAGCAGTTCTTC.

This clone was observed a handful of times. The V and J genes are TRBV27 and TRBJ1-2; 9 bases line up with TRBD1. The CDR3 has 15 residues. Germline V gene data show CDR1 as MNHEY and CDR2 as SMNVEV (reference sequence). V was pared by 6 bases and J by 4 bases, with 9 bases of the junction left unmatched. CDR3 DNA: TGTGCCAGCAGGAAATGGGACAGGGAAGGCTATGGCTACACCTTC. It yields the protein CASRKWDREGYGYTF.

This rearrangement joins TRBV2 to TRBJ1-5; D possibly corresponds to TRBD1 (6 bases). The CDR3 extends over 14 amino acids. Germline CDR1 reads SNHLY; CDR2 reads FYNNEI. Trimming left V 7 bases short and J 4 bases short, with 14 bases between. CDR3 DNA sequence: TGTGCCAGCAAACCGGGACAAGATAATCAGCCCCAGCATTTT. Its translation is CASKPGQDNQPQHF.

The chain is built from TRBV28 and TRBJ2-3, with TRBD2 identical over 7 bases. V dropped 5 bases and J dropped 1; count of bases not matched to a gene: 6. This CDR3 is built from 15 residues. CDR1 is MDHEN and CDR2 is SYDVKM in the germline V gene. The CDR3 loop reads CASSNRGSRTDTQYF. The CDR3, as DNA: TGTGCCAGCAGTAATCGCGGGAGTCGCACAGATACGCAGTATTTT.

V is TRBV2 and J is TRBJ2-1; possible D gene TRBD1, 5 bases. The CDR3 is made up of 13 amino acids. Trimming pared 2 bases from V and 9 bases from J, leaving 11 bases between. Germline lookup yields CDR1 SNHLY and CDR2 FYNNEI. CDR3 sequence: CASSERAQGEQFF. The DNA for the CDR3 is TGTGCCAGCAGTGAAAGGGCTCAGGGTGAGCAGTTCTTC.

This clone was detected only once. The chain recombines TRBV27 with TRBJ1-4; 10 nucleotides match TRBD1. Germline CDR1 MNHEY, CDR2 SMNVEV (reference sequence). The CDR3 contains 14 residues. The J segment lost 7 bases and the V segment lost 3 bases, leaving 2 bases of the junction unmatched. The CDR3 coding sequence is TGTGCCAGCAGTTTGGGACAGGGGACTGAAAAACTGTTTTTT. This codes for CASSLGQGTEKLFF.